The source of this T cell receptor (beta chain) is a study of blood T cell repertoires in COVID-19. About the research overall: The United States, Italy and Spain provided the acute and convalescent COVID-19 samples. Sources were T cells, B-cell-depleted T cells, or PBMCs; the material itself was cDNA or gDNA.

In the authors' workflow: Estimation of nucleated cell counts relied on the amplification of reference gene primers. Profiling relied on immunoSEQ multiplex PCR, and the TCRdb table lists in-frame clones only, not all of them. V, J and clone size reflect that table, while D and trimming were determined from the DNA. Here the sample spans about 130,000 clones, almost 80% being singletons. The sample was peripheral blood. The TCR sequence derives from a man aged 55-75 years who had recovered from COVID-19.

DNA of the CDR3: TGTGCCAGCAGCCGGACAGGGGGAGATGAAAAACTGTTTTTT. Translated, it gives CASSRTGGDEKLFF. The chain employs TRBV3-1 (or the pseudogene TRBV3-2) and TRBJ1-4; 10 bases line up with TRBD1. V lost 4 bases, J lost 6 bases, and 2 bases stayed unmatched. Germline-derived CDR1 and CDR2 are LGHDT and YNNKEL (reference sequence). This CDR3 region has 14 residues.